This T cell receptor (beta chain) appears in the sequencing data of a study of T cell repertoires in cytomegalovirus infection. V was pared by 0 bases and J by 4 bases, with 3 bases of the junction left unmatched. This CDR3 spans 14 amino acids. Per germline, CDR1 MNHEY and CDR2 SVGEGT. MiXCR, run by TCRdb on the reads, gives a single entry per CDR3 protein. This sample yields fewer than 650,000 distinct CDR3 sequences, of which 35% to 50% are seen a single time; roughly 50% belongs to the top ten. This clonotype came up a few times. Its antigen is still unknown. The input for sequencing was cultured PBMCs, taken from culture after CMV antigen stimulation. The origin of this receptor is a human donor in good health (CMV status not recorded). Some clones in this sample may be carry-over from other donors' samples. The chain couples TRBV6-2 or TRBV6-3 to TRBJ2-7, with 7 bases lining up with TRBD2. This CDR3 is CASSYSGGSYEQYF. The DNA for the CDR3 is TGTGCCAGCAGTTACTCTGGCGGGAGTTACGAGCAGTACTTC.